This T cell receptor (beta chain) was captured by sequencing in a study of blood T cell repertoires in COVID-19. Method: immunoSEQ multiplex PCR; TCRdb's copy keeps in-frame clones and lacks some. The sample shows around 92,000 clones, roughly 84% of them seen only once. Trimming took 2 bases from V and 9 from J, leaving 9 bases between them. The CDR3 has 12 amino acids. Germline V lookup: CDR1 SGDLS, CDR2 YYNGEE. The V call is TRBV9, the J call TRBJ2-4, with D unclear. Material: peripheral blood. This sequence was found in a woman aged 60-75 years in a cohort sampled during active or convalescent COVID-19. CDR3 sequence (DNA): TGTGCCAGCAGCGTTACATCAGGCATTCAGTACTTC. It translates to CASSVTSGIQYF.